This TCR beta chain was captured in a study of T-cell reconstitution after alpha-beta-depleted transplantation in children. Per germline, CDR1 LGHDT and CDR2 YNNKEL (reference sequence). V was cut by 0 bases and J by 8 bases, with 10 bases left in between. CDR3 length equals 13 residues. A TCRbeta library incorporating unique molecular identifiers was prepared. TCRdb re-called the PCR reads through MiXCR, storing one row per CDR3 protein. In the table there are some 340,000 distinct CDR3 sequences, 10% of which are singletons. This specimen consisted of PBMCs from the stem cell graft donor, obtained from the stem cell graft. This sequence originates from a human donor who donated a stem cell graft to a child with acute lymphoblastic leukemia. The gene calls are TRBV3-1 and TRBJ1-2; the D gene is possibly TRBD1 (6 bases). Here the CDR3 DNA reads TGTGCCAGCAGCCAAGATTATAGGGGGGGCTACACCTTC. Translating gives CASSQDYRGGYTF.